A selection of T cell receptor beta chains follows, all from one sample in a study of neurological immune-mediated disorders. TCRdb fed the 5' RACE reads into MiXCR, producing one record per CDR3 protein. Of roughly 59,000 distinct CDR3 sequences listed, roughly 4.9% are singletons. The sample taken for sequencing was PBMCs. All receptors derive from a human donor with multiple sclerosis. The donor label of this sample is uncertain. Each CDR3 is given with its conserved first and last residue. Fields, in order: J gene, clone size, V gene, D gene, CDR3 DNA, CDR3 protein. D genes are given only for firm matches. Some rows mark clone size as missing; the rest say once, few, many or name a class of expanded clone.

TRBJ1-1 | many | TRBV12-3/TRBV12-4 | TRBD1 | TGTGCCAGCAGACAGGGGAGGAGGTACACTGAAGCTTTCTTT | CASRQGRRYTEAFF
TRBJ1-2 | many | TRBV6-6 | . | TGTGCCAGCAGTTACTCTAATCTCGACAACTATGGCTACACCTTC | CASSYSNLDNYGYTF
TRBJ2-1 | many | TRBV7-2 | TRBD2 | TGTGCCAGCAGCCCCCGGAGTGGGACTAGGGAGGCCAATGAGCAGTTCTTC | CASSPRSGTREANEQFF
TRBJ2-4 | many | TRBV7-9 | TRBD1 | TGTGCCAGCAGAGGAGGGGACAGGGGATCCAAAAACATTCAGTACTTC | CASRGGDRGSKNIQYF
TRBJ2-3 | many | TRBV5-5 | TRBD1 | TGTGCCAGCAGCTTATTGGGGGACAGGGGGGATACGCAGTATTTT | CASSLLGDRGDTQYF
TRBJ2-1 | many | TRBV7-2 | TRBD2 | TGTGCCAGCAGCTGGGGAGCGGGGGCCCTTTACAATGAGCAGTTCTTC | CASSWGAGALYNEQFF
TRBJ2-1 | many | TRBV9 | . | TGTGCCAGCAGCGTAGTCGGGGCTCGGGATGAGCAGTTCTTC | CASSVVGARDEQFF
TRBJ2-7 | few | TRBV6-6 | TRBD2 | TGTGCCAGCAGTTCTGGGACTAGCGGGAAAGCCTACGAGCAGTACTTC | CASSSGTSGKAYEQYF
TRBJ2-3 | many | TRBV29-1 | . | TGCAGCGTTGAAGATCCCAGGGGTCGCACAGATACGCAGTATTTT | CSVEDPRGRTDTQYF
TRBJ1-1 | many | TRBV5-1 | TRBD1 | TGCGCCAGCAGCTTTTTAGGGGGCGAAGGTACTGCTTTCTTT | CASSFLGGEGTAFF
TRBJ2-2 | many | TRBV5-1 | . | TGCGCCAGCAGCCCACTCTCCAGGGGGGGCCTCAACACCGGGGAGCTGTTTTTT | CASSPLSRGGLNTGELFF
TRBJ2-5 | many | TRBV5-1 | TRBD1 | TGCGCCAGCAGCGGAAACCCGGGACAGGGCGAGACCCAGTACTTC | CASSGNPGQGETQYF
TRBJ2-3 | many | TRBV9 | . | TGTGCCAGCAGCTTCCGGACTAGCACAGATACGCAGTATTTT | CASSFRTSTDTQYF
TRBJ2-3 | many | TRBV5-1 | TRBD2 | TGCGCCAGCAGCTTGGTGGCTAGCGGAAGCACAGATACGCAGTATTTT | CASSLVASGSTDTQYF
TRBJ2-1 | many | TRBV6-1 | . | TGTGCCAGCAGTGAAAATCTGTACAATGAGCAGTTCTTC | CASSENLYNEQFF
TRBJ2-7 | many | TRBV5-1 | TRBD2 | TGCGCCAGCAGCTTGGAGGGTAGCGGGGGTTCCGAGCAGTACTTC | CASSLEGSGGSEQYF
TRBJ2-7 | many | TRBV7-6 | . | TGTGCCAGCAGCTTAGTCGAGGGGGGCTACGAGCAGTACTTC | CASSLVEGGYEQYF
TRBJ1-2 | many | TRBV4-2 | TRBD1 | TGTGCCAGCAGCCAAGTGGGTCAGGGGGCCTATGGCTACACCTTC | CASSQVGQGAYGYTF
TRBJ2-2 | many | TRBV20-1 | TRBD2 | TGCAGTGCTAGAGTAGGCGGGGGGGCCCCCGGGGAGCTGTTTTTT | CSARVGGGAPGELFF
TRBJ2-2 | many | TRBV2 | . | TGTGCCAGCAGTAGTACTAGGCCTCGCACCGGGGAGCTGTTTTTT | CASSSTRPRTGELFF
TRBJ2-7 | many | TRBV10-1 | TRBD2 | TGCGCCAGCAGTGAGAACCCAGCGGGGAGCGACGAGCAGTACTTC | CASSENPAGSDEQYF
TRBJ2-3 | many | TRBV11-2 | . | TGTGCCAGCAGCTCCCGGGACAGCACAGATACGCAGTATTTT | CASSSRDSTDTQYF
TRBJ1-1 | once | TRBV6-5 | . | . | CASSYSALYLCASSSQGYTEAFF
TRBJ2-5 | many | TRBV3-1 | . | TGTGCCAGCAGCCAAGATCCCTCGGGACGCGGCGACTTC | CASSQDPSGRGDF
TRBJ2-7 | many | TRBV7-9 | . | TGTGCCAGCAGGCCCCGAGATACTAGCTCCTACGAGCAGTACTTC | CASRPRDTSSYEQYF
TRBJ1-2 | many | TRBV20-1 | TRBD1 | TGCAGTGCTAGGACAGGGCAGGGTGGCTACACCTTC | CSARTGQGGYTF
TRBJ2-2 | many | TRBV7-2 | TRBD2 | TGTGCCAGCAGGGCGGGGGGAAACACCGGGGAGCTGTTTTTT | CASRAGGNTGELFF
TRBJ2-3 | many | TRBV20-1 | TRBD1 | TGCAGTGCTAGACCGGGACAGGGGGCACCAACGCAGTATTTT | CSARPGQGAPTQYF
TRBJ1-1 | many | TRBV5-1 | . | TGCGCCAGCAGTCCAACACACGGACGGATCGAAGCTTTCTTT | CASSPTHGRIEAFF
TRBJ2-1 | many | TRBV7-9 | TRBD1 | TGTGCCAGCAGTCCCCCACAGGGGGTTAAAGACAATGAGCAGTTCTTC | CASSPPQGVKDNEQFF
TRBJ2-3 | many | TRBV20-1 | . | TGCAGTGCTTTCCTCGGTGTCACCGATACGCAGTATTTT | CSAFLGVTDTQYF
TRBJ2-1 | many | TRBV20-1 | . | TGCAGTGCGCCTGCGAATGAGCAGTTCTTC | CSAPANEQFF
TRBJ1-6 | many | TRBV7-9 | . | TGTGCCAGCAGCAAGGGACAAGGAGCCTCCTATAATTCACCCCTCCACTTT | CASSKGQGASYNSPLHF
TRBJ2-1 | many | TRBV4-2 | . | TGTGCCAGCAGCCAAGGGGGACTTAACTTTATCAATGAGCAGTTCTTC | CASSQGGLNFINEQFF
TRBJ1-1 | . | TRBV19 | . | TGTGCCAGTGGTGTTACAGCGAACACTGAAGCTTTCTTT | CASGVTANTEAFF
TRBJ1-3 | many | TRBV2 | . | TGTGCCAGCAGCACCGACAGAGGAAACACCATATATTTT | CASSTDRGNTIYF
TRBJ2-7 | once | TRBV29-1 | . | TGCAGCGTTCTTACCGACACCCCCTACGAGCAGTACTTC | CSVLTDTPYEQYF
TRBJ1-2 | many | TRBV5-1 | . | TGCGCCAGCAGCTTGGGAGACACTTCTATAGGCTACACCTTC | CASSLGDTSIGYTF
TRBJ2-7 | many | TRBV11-2 | . | TGTGCCAGCAGCGGAGAGGGTTCCCAGCGCCACGAGCAGTACTTC | CASSGEGSQRHEQYF
TRBJ2-5 | many | TRBV5-1 | . | TGCGCCAGCAGCTTGGCCATGTACCAAGAGACCCAGTACTTC | CASSLAMYQETQYF
TRBJ1-4 | many | TRBV7-9 | . | TGTGCCAGCAGCTCACCGGACAGCCTTAATGAAAAACTGTTTTTT | CASSSPDSLNEKLFF
TRBJ2-7 | many | TRBV3-1 | . | TGTGCCAGCAGCCCCGGCGGGCTCCTCGAGCAGTACTTC | CASSPGGLLEQYF
TRBJ1-2 | many | TRBV10-3 | . | TGTGCCATCAGTGTGGAGGGGTTGTACTATGGCTACACCTTC | CAISVEGLYYGYTF
TRBJ2-2 | many | TRBV20-1 | TRBD1 | TGCAGTGCTAGAGCCGCCCGGACAGGGGCTGGCGGGGAGCTGTTTTTT | CSARAARTGAGGELFF
TRBJ2-5 | many | TRBV20-1 | TRBD2 | TGCAGTGCTAATAGCGGGGGGGGCATTATGAAGACCCAGTACTTC | CSANSGGGIMKTQYF
TRBJ2-4 | many | TRBV6-5 | . | TGTGCCAGCAGTTTCAACGGCGGGGCTCACGATCAGTACTTC | CASSFNGGAHDQYF
TRBJ1-1 | many | TRBV5-1 | . | TGCGCCAGCAGCTTGGAAGGACAAGCGGGCACTGAAGCTTTCTTT | CASSLEGQAGTEAFF
TRBJ2-3 | many | TRBV7-9 | TRBD1 | TGTGCCAGCAGCTATCAGGGGGCAGATACGCAGTATTTT | CASSYQGADTQYF
TRBJ1-1 | many | TRBV5-1 | TRBD1 | TGCGCCAGCAGCCCCGGGACAGGGTTCATGAACACTGAAGCTTTCTTT | CASSPGTGFMNTEAFF
TRBJ2-7 | many | TRBV5-1 | TRBD2 | TGCGCCAGCAGCTTGGGGACTAGCGGGGGGGTCGACGAGCAGTACTTC | CASSLGTSGGVDEQYF
TRBJ1-4 | many | TRBV9 | . | TGTGCCAGCAGCGTCTTTGGGGGCTTTCATGAAAAACTGTTTTTT | CASSVFGGFHEKLFF
TRBJ2-7 | many | TRBV29-1 | . | TGCAGCGTTTCCCAGGGAATCGAGCAGTACTTC | CSVSQGIEQYF
TRBJ1-2 | many | TRBV20-1 | TRBD1 | TGCAGTGCTAGAGATTCAGGACAGGGGGGCTACACCTTC | CSARDSGQGGYTF